The 22 T cell receptor beta chains listed next were all sequenced from one sample in a study of T cell repertoires in aging, cancer and after chemotherapy (dated by TCRdb to the late 2010s). TCR beta rearrangements were amplified from genomic DNA isolated from peripheral blood, not from sorted cells or RNA. The run used an Illumina MiSeq. Multiplex touch-down PCR with a mixed TRB-A/B primer pool was used to amplify rearranged TRB sequences covering the V, D and J segments. The public sequencing data were trimmed at Q25 with fastp and processed into clonotypes with MiXCR by TCRdb, which kept only in-frame beta chains. Merged by CDR3 protein, the rows form single entries marked with the most common genes and DNA. In this sample the table shows nearly 7,500 distinct CDR3 sequences, around 28% of which occur a single time. About 8% of the sample belongs to the ten largest clones. The source material was blood. These receptors all come from a human donor with a blood cancer.

The V and J genes are TRBV30 and TRBJ2-1, with D possibly TRBD1 on 5 matching bases. The CDR3 is 12 residues long. Trimming left V 3 bases short and J 9 bases short, with 12 bases between. Germline CDR1 reads GTSNPN; CDR2 reads SVGIG (reference sequence). The CDR3 sequence: CAWSPDRGEQFF. DNA for the CDR3: TGTGCCTGGAGCCCAGATAGGGGTGAGCAGTTCTTC.

This clonotype was counted only a few times. The V call is TRBV12-3 or TRBV12-4, the J call TRBJ2-5, with D unclear. CDR3 size: 12 residues. Between the trimmed V and J ends, which lost 6 bases and 5 bases, there was a span of 10 bases. In DNA form, the CDR3 reads TGTGCCAGCAGGTCCCGGCCGGAGACCCAGTACTTC. This codes for CASRSRPETQYF.

The chain has TRBV6-4 and TRBJ2-1, with 8 bases aligning to TRBD2. The V and J ends lost 0 bases and 8 bases, in that order; junction bases with no gene match: 6. Looked up from germline, CDR1 is MRHNA and CDR2 is SNTAGT. The CDR3 totals 15 residues. The CDR3 coding sequence is TGTGCCAGCAGTGACTCCACGGGGGGGCCGGATGAGCAGTTCTTC. Protein product: CASSDSTGGPDEQFF.

This chain joins TRBV6-5 and TRBJ1-6; the match to TRBD1 covers 8 bases. The CDR3 spans 15 residues. V lost 4 bases, J lost 6 bases, and 5 bases stayed unmatched. The germline CDR1 and CDR2 sequences are MNHEY and SVGAGI. This CDR3 reads CASSSSDRVNSPLHF. In nucleotides, the CDR3 is TGTGCCAGCAGTTCCTCGGACAGGGTTAATTCACCCCTCCACTTT.

V and J are TRBV5-4 and TRBJ1-2; D is perhaps TRBD1 (6 bases). Trimming took 0 bases from V and 7 from J, leaving 13 bases between them. CDR3 size: 14 residues. Germline loops: CDR1 SGHNT, CDR2 YYREEE (reference sequence). CDR3 bases: TGTGCCAGCAGCTTGGAACATAAAGGGGGTGGCTACACCTTC. This sequence encodes CASSLEHKGGGYTF.

This clonotype was observed a few times. The chain recombines TRBV7-2 with TRBJ1-1, with a possible D match to TRBD1 (6 bases). The V end lost 5 bases, the J end lost 0 bases, and 16 bases lay between the germline ends. The CDR3 has 16 amino acids. Germline CDR1 and CDR2: SGHTA and FQGNSA. In DNA, the CDR3 is TGTGCCAGCAGCCGAAATTCACAGGGTATGAACACTGAAGCTTTCTTT. It yields the protein CASSRNSQGMNTEAFF.

This chain joins TRBV5-6 and TRBJ1-1, with a tentative D call TRBD1 (5 bases). Trimming took off 2 bases at V and 8 bases at J, with 13 bases between the two ends. CDR1 is SGHDT and CDR2 is YYEEEE in the germline V gene. This CDR3 is 13 amino acids long. This chain's CDR3 is CASSFPQVPEAFF. DNA for the CDR3: TGTGCCAGCAGCTTCCCACAGGTCCCCGAAGCTTTCTTT.

This rearrangement joins TRBV18 to TRBJ1-2, with D tentatively TRBD1 (5 bases). Trimming stripped 6 bases from V and 7 bases from J, with 15 bases between. CDR3 length: 13 amino acids. Germline CDR1 KGHSH, CDR2 LQKENI. Written as DNA, the CDR3 is TGTGCCAGCTCTCTCAGGGACGAGGGTGGCTACACCTTC. As protein: CASSLRDEGGYTF.

As regards this clonotype: It is likely a read error, because the conserved phenylalanine at the end of the CDR3 is missing. The chain uses TRBV12-3 or TRBV12-4 and TRBJ2-7, with D unclear. This CDR3 contains 13 residues. The ends were cut back, 3 bases at V and 6 bases at J, with 12 bases in the middle. CDR3 loop: CASSFVGAPEQYL. The CDR3 DNA is TGTGCCAGCAGTTTCGTCGGAGCTCCCGAGCAGTACTTA.

This clonotype is medium-sized within its sample. This chain joins TRBV30 and TRBJ1-4; unclear D gene. This CDR3 region has 13 residues. Trimming stripped 5 bases from V and 0 bases from J, with 7 bases between. Germline V gene sequence: CDR1 GTSNPN, CDR2 SVGIG (reference sequence). The CDR3 loop is CAWDTTTNEKLFF. The CDR3 nucleotides read TGTGCCTGGGATACAACAACTAATGAAAAACTGTTTTTT.

This clonotype was seen a few times. The chain carries TRBV6-1 and TRBJ1-1; no clear D gene. V gave up 1 base and J gave up 1 base, with 10 bases separating them. Germline assignment: CDR1 MNHNS and CDR2 SASEGT. This CDR3 is 15 amino acids long. CDR3 loop: CASSEVPGGNTEAFF. The CDR3 DNA reads as TGTGCCAGCAGTGAAGTCCCAGGAGGGAACACTGAAGCTTTCTTT.

The genes are TRBV6-5 and TRBJ2-7; D may be TRBD2 (6 bases). The V end was cut by 7 bases, the J end by 5 bases, with 21 bases between. CDR3 length equals 15 residues. In germline, CDR1 is MNHEY, CDR2 SVGAGI. In nucleotides, the CDR3 is TGTGCCAGCAATCCCGGGGTCGGGAGCGCTGACGAGCAGTACTTC. Amino acids: CASNPGVGSADEQYF.

V gene TRBV7-2 combines with J gene TRBJ2-3, with D perhaps TRBD2 (7 bases). The CDR3 loop spans 15 amino acids. The V gene's germline CDR1 is SGHTA and CDR2 FQGNSA. The germline V and J ends were trimmed by 1 base and 2 bases, with 10 bases remaining between them. DNA of the CDR3: TGTGCCAGCAGCTTAGACGGGGGGCACACAGATACGCAGTATTTT. Translating it yields CASSLDGGHTDTQYF.

Comment on this clonotype: A read error may be the cause here, since a much bigger clone is one base away. The chain joins TRBV12-3 or TRBV12-4 to TRBJ2-2; perhaps TRBD1 as D (6 bases). The CDR3 loop spans 13 amino acids. V lost 3 bases, J lost 10 bases, and 12 bases lay in between. The CDR3 region has the DNA TGTGCCAGCAGTTTTTCAGGGGCCGTGGAGCTGTTTTTT. Amino acids: CASSFSGAVELFF.

This clonotype occurred a few times. A clone one base away is much larger, so this may be a read error. J is TRBJ2-6 and V is TRBV19; weak D call: TRBD1 (6 bases). The V end was cut by 10 bases, the J end by 0 bases, with 13 bases between. Germline assignment: CDR1 LNHDA and CDR2 SQIVND (reference sequence). The CDR3 is made up of 15 amino acids. The CDR3 loop is CATAQGSSGANVLTF. DNA for the CDR3: TGTGCCACCGCACAGGGCAGCTCTGGGGCCAACGTCCTGACTTTC.

This clonotype is categorized as medium-sized. The chain couples TRBV6-5 to TRBJ1-3; 7 bases are a match to TRBD1. CDR3 length: 15 amino acids. Germline CDR1 reads MNHEY; CDR2 reads SVGAGI. V shed 2 bases and J 2 bases; nucleotides not matched to a gene: 3. The CDR3 sequence: CASSYDRAAGNTIYF. DNA of the CDR3: TGTGCCAGCAGTTACGACAGGGCGGCTGGAAACACCATATATTTT.

The gene calls are TRBV5-5 and TRBJ1-2, with 7 bases matching TRBD1. Trimming at V came to 4 bases and at J to 8 bases, leaving 8 bases not matched to a gene. The CDR3 loop spans 13 amino acids. Germline-derived CDR1 and CDR2 are SGHKS and YYEKEE (reference sequence). This chain's CDR3 is CASSPRTGSGYTF. The CDR3 DNA reads TGTGCCAGCAGCCCCAGGACAGGAAGCGGCTACACCTTC.

The rearrangement joins TRBV10-2 to TRBJ2-7, with a tentative D call TRBD1 (5 bases). CDR3 size: 13 residues. CDR1 is WSHSY and CDR2 is SAAADI in the germline V gene. Trimming took 4 bases from V and 4 from J, leaving 11 bases between them. CDR3 DNA: TGCGCCAGCAGTGCTAACAGACAGTACGAGCAGTACTTC. It specifies CASSANRQYEQYF.

This clonotype rates as medium-sized (0.01 to 0.1%). The V gene is TRBV19, the J gene TRBJ2-7; tentative D call: TRBD2 (5 bases). This CDR3 is 11 amino acids long. V shed 9 bases and J shed 0 bases, with 6 bases lying between them. The germline V gene encodes CDR1 LNHDA and CDR2 SQIVND (reference sequence). The CDR3 loop reads CASGVSYEQYF. The CDR3 nucleotides are TGTGCCAGCGGGGTCTCCTACGAGCAGTACTTC.

This sequence joins TRBV6-5 and TRBJ1-1, with 9 bases matching TRBD1. Germline assignment: CDR1 MNHEY and CDR2 SVGAGI. The CDR3 covers 14 residues. Losses at the gene ends were 4 bases for V and 1 base for J; bases not matched to a gene: 1. CDR3 in DNA: TGTGCCAGCAGTTGGGACAGGGCGAACACTGAAGCTTTCTTT. This codes for CASSWDRANTEAFF.

This clonotype was seen only a few times. The J gene is TRBJ2-1, the V gene TRBV6-1; TRBD2 matches 11 bases. J lost 6 bases, V lost 7 bases, and 8 bases had no gene match. Germline lookup yields CDR1 MNHNS and CDR2 SASEGT. The CDR3 contains 15 residues. CDR3 sequence (DNA): TGTGCCAGCACTAGCGGGGGGAAACGAAGCAATGAGCAGTTCTTC. It specifies CASTSGGKRSNEQFF.

This clonotype occurred a few times. The CDR3 loop is CASSLGVAETQYF. The CDR3 nucleotides read TGCGCCAGCAGCTTGGGAGTTGCAGAGACCCAGTACTTC. The chain employs TRBV5-1 and TRBJ2-5; no reliable D call. CDR3 length: 13 amino acids. Trimming took off 0 bases at V and 4 bases at J, with 7 bases between the two ends. Per germline, CDR1 SGHRS and CDR2 YFSETQ. The full variable domain, its missing parts supplied by reference TRBV5-1 and TRBJ2-5, is KAGVTQTPRYLIKTRGQQVTLSCSPISGHRSVSWYQQTPGQGLQFLFEYFSETQRNKGNFPGRFSGRQFSNSRSEMNVSTLELGDSALYLCASSLGVAETQYFGPGTRLLVL.